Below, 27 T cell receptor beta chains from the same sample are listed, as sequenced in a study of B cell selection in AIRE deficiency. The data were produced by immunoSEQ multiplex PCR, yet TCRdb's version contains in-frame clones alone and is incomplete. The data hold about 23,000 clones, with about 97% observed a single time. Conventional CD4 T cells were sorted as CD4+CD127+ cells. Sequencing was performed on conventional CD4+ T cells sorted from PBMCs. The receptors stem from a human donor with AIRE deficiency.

The CDR3 reads CASSLSRLAGDEQFF. The CDR3 coding sequence is TGTGCCAGCAGCTTAAGCCGACTAGCGGGAGATGAGCAGTTCTTC. This chain links TRBV7-2 with TRBJ2-1; 12 nucleotides align to TRBD2. V trimming: 2 bases; J trimming: 8 bases; junction bases outside the gene matches: 4. Germline-derived CDR1 and CDR2 are SGHTA and FQGNSA. The CDR3 has 15 residues.

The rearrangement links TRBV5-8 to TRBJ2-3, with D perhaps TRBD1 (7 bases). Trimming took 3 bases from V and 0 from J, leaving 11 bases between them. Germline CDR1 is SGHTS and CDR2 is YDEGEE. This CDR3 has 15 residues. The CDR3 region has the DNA TGTGCCAGCAGCTGGGCGGGACAGAGCACAGATACGCAGTATTTT. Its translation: CASSWAGQSTDTQYF.

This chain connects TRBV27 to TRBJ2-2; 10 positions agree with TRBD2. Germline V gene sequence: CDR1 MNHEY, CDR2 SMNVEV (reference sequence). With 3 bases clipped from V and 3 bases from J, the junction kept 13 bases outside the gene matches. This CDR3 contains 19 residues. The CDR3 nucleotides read TGTGCCAGCAGTTTTCCTGGACTCGCTAGCGGGAGAGACACCGGGGAGCTGTTTTTT. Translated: CASSFPGLASGRDTGELFF.

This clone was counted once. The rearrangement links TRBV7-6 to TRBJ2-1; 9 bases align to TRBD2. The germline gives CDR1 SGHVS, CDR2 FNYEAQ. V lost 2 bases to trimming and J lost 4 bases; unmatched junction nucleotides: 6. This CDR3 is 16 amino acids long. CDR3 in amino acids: CASSLSGTSSYNEQFF. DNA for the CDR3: TGTGCCAGCAGCTTATCAGGGACTAGCAGTTACAATGAGCAGTTCTTC.

CDR3 sequence (DNA): TGTGCCTGGAGTGTACTACGCGGGGAAGACTACGAGCAGTACTTC. It yields the protein CAWSVLRGEDYEQYF. The gene calls are TRBV30 and TRBJ2-7; TRBD2 is a possible D gene (6 bases). The CDR3 sequence is 15 residues long. Germline V lookup: CDR1 GTSNPN, CDR2 SVGIG (reference sequence). V was cut by 0 bases and J by 3 bases, with 15 bases left in between.

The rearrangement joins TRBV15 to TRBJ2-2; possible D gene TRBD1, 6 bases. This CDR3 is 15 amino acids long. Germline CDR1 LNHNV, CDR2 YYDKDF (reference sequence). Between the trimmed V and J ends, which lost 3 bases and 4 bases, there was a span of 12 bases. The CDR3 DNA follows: TGTGCCACCAGCAGCGTGAGAGGGGGCACCGGGGAGCTGTTTTTT. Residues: CATSSVRGGTGELFF. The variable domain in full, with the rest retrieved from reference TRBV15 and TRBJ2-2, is DAMVIQNPRYQVTQFGKPVTLSCSQTLNHNVMYWYQQKSSQAPKLLFHYYDKDFNNEADTPDNFQSRRPNTSFCFLDIRSPGLGDTAMYLCATSSVRGGTGELFFGEGSRLTVL.

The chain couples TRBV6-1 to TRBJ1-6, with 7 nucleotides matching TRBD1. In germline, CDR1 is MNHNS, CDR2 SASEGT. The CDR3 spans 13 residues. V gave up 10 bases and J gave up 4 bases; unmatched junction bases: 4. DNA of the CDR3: TGTGCCACCTTGACAGGGTATAATTCACCCCTCCACTTT. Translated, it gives CATLTGYNSPLHF.

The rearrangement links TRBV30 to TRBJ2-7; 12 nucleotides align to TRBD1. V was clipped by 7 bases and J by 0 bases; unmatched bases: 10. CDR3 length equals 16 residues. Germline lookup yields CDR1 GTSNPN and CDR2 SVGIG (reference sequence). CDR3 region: CASRDRGHRSSYEQYF. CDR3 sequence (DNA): TGTGCCTCCCGGGACAGGGGGCATAGAAGCTCCTACGAGCAGTACTTC.

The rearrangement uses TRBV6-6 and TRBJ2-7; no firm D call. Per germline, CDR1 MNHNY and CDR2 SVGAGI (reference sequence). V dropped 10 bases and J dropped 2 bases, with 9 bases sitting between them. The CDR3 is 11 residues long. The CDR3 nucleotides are TGTGCCACTGGAGCCACCTACGAGCAGTACTTC. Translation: CATGATYEQYF.

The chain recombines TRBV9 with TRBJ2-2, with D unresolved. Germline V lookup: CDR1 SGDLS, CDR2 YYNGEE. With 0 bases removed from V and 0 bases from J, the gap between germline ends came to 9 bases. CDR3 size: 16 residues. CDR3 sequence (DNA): TGTGCCAGCAGCGTAGCCCCTCACGCGAACACCGGGGAGCTGTTTTTT. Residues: CASSVAPHANTGELFF. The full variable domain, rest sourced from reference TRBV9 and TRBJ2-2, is DSGVTQTPKHLITATGQRVTLRCSPRSGDLSVYWYQQSLDQGLQFLIQYYNGEERAKGNILERFSAQQFPDLHSELNLSSLELGDSALYFCASSVAPHANTGELFFGEGSRLTVL.

CDR3 region: CASSLALRQREDSYEQYF. In DNA form, the CDR3 reads TGCGCCAGCAGCTTGGCCCTGCGACAGCGGGAGGACTCCTACGAGCAGTACTTC. This sequence joins TRBV5-1 and TRBJ2-7; 9 positions match TRBD2. CDR1 is SGHRS, CDR2 YFSETQ, per germline. V dropped 0 bases and J dropped 0; count of bases not matched to a gene: 10. The CDR3 loop spans 18 amino acids.

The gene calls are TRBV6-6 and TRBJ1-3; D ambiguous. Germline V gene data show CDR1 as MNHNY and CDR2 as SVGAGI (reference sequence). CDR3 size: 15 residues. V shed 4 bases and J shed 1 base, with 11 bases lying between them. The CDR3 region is CASSSFTRSGNTIYF. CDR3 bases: TGTGCCAGCAGTTCATTCACTAGGTCTGGAAACACCATATATTTT.

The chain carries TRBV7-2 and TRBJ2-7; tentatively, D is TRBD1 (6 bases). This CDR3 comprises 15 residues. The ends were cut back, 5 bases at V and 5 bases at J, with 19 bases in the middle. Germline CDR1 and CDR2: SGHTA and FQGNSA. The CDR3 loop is CASSAGTFLRNEQYF. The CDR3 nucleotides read TGTGCCAGCAGCGCCGGGACATTCCTACGGAACGAGCAGTACTTC.

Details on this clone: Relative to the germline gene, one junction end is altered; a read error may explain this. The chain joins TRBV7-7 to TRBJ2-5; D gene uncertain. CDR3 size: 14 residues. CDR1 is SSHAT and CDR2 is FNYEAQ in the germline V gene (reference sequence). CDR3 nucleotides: TGTGCTAGCAGCTTAACAGAACTGAGCGAGACCCAGTACTTC. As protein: CASSLTELSETQYF.

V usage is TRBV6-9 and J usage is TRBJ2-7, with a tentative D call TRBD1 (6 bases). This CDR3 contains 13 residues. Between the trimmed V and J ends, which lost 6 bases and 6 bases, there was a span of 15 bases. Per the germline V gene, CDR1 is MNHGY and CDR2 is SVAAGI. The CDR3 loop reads CASSRVGASEQYF. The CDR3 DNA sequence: TGTGCCAGCAGCCGGGTGGGGGCCAGCGAGCAGTACTTC.

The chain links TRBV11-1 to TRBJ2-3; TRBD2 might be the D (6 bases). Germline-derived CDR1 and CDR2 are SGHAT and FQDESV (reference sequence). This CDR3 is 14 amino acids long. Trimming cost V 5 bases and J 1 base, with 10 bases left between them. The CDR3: CASSGGGRTDTQYF. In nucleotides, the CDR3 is TGTGCCAGCAGCGGAGGAGGGCGCACAGATACGCAGTATTTT.

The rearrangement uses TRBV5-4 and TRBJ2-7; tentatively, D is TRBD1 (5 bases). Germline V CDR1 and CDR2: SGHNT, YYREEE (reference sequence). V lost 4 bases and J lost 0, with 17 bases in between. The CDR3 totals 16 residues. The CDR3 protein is CASSTIISGHSYEQYF. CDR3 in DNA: TGTGCCAGCAGCACCATTATTTCCGGACACTCCTACGAGCAGTACTTC.

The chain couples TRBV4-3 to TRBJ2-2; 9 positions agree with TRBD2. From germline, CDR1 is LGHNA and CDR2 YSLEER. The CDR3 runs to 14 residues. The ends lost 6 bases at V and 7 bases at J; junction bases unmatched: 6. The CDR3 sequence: CASRPGLAIGELFF. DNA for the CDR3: TGCGCCAGCAGACCGGGACTAGCAATCGGGGAGCTGTTTTTT.

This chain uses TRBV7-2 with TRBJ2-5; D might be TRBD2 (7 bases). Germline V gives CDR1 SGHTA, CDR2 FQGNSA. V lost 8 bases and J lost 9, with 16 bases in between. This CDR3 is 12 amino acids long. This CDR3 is CASGGRGTAQYF. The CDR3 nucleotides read TGTGCCAGCGGGGGGAGGGGGACGGCCCAGTACTTC.

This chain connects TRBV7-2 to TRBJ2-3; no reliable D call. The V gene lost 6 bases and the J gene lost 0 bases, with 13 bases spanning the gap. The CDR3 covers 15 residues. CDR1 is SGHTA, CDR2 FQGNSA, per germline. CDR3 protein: CASSRVVGSTDTQYF. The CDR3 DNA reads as TGTGCCAGCAGTCGGGTGGTGGGGAGCACAGATACGCAGTATTTT.

The CDR3 reads CASSLGTGDEKLFF. Here the CDR3 DNA reads TGTGCCAGCAGCTTAGGGACAGGGGATGAAAAACTGTTTTTT. V is TRBV11-3 and J is TRBJ1-4; 9 bases line up with TRBD1. CDR3 length: 14 residues. Germline V gene sequence: CDR1 SGHNT, CDR2 YENEEA. V lost 1 base and J lost 6; bases outside the gene matches: 0.

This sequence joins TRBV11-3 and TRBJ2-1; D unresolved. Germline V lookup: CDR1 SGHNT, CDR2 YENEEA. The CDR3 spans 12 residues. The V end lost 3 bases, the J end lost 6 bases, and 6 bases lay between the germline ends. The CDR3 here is CASSFGGNEQFF. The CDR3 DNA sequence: TGTGCCAGCAGCTTTGGCGGCAATGAGCAGTTCTTC.

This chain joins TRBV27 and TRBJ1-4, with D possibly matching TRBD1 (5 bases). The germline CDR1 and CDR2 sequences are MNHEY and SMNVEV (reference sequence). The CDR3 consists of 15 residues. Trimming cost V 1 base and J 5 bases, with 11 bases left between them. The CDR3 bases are TGTGCCAGCAGTTTATACCCAGGGATAAATGAAAAACTGTTTTTT. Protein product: CASSLYPGINEKLFF.

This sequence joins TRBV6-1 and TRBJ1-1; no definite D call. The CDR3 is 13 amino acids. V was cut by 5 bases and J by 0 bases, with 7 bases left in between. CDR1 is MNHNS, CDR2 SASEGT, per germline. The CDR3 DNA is TGTGCCAGCAGTATACGGCTGAACACTGAAGCTTTCTTT. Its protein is CASSIRLNTEAFF.

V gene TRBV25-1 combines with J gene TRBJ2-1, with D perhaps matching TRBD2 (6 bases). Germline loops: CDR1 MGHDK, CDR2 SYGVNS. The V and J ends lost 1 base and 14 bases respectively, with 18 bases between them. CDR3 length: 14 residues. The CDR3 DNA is TGTGCCAGCAGTGAATGGGGGGACGTGTCCCGGGAGTTCTTC. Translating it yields CASSEWGDVSREFF.

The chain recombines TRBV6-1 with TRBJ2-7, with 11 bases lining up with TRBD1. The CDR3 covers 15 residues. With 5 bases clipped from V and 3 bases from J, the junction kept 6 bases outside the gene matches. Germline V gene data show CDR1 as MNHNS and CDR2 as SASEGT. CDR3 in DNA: TGTGCCAGCAGTTCCCCCGGGACAGGGGGCTACGAGCAGTACTTC. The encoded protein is CASSSPGTGGYEQYF.

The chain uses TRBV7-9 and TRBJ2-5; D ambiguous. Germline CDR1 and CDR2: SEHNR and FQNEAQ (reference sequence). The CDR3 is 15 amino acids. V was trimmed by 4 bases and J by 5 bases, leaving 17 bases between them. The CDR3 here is CASSSTLWQRETQYF. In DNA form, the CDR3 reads TGTGCCAGCAGCTCAACCTTGTGGCAGAGGGAGACCCAGTACTTC. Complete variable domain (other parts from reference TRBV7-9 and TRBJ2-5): DTGVSQNPRHKITKRGQNVTFRCDPISEHNRLYWYRQTLGQGPEFLTYFQNEAQLEKSRLLSDRFSAERPKGSFSTLEIQRTEQGDSAMYLCASSSTLWQRETQYFGPGTRLLVL.